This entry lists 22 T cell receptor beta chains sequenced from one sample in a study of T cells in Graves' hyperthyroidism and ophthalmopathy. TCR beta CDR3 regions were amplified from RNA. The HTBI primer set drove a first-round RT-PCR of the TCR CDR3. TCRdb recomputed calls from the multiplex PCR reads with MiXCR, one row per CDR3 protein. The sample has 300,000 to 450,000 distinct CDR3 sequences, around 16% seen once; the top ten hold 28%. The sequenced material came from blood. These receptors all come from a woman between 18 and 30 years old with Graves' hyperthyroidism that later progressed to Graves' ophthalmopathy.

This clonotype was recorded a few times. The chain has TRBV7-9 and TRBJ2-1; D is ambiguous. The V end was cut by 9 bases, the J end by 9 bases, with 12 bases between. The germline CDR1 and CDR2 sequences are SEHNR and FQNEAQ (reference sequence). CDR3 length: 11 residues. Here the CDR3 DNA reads TGTGCCAGGGGCAACAACGGTGAGCAGTTCTTC. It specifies CARGNNGEQFF.

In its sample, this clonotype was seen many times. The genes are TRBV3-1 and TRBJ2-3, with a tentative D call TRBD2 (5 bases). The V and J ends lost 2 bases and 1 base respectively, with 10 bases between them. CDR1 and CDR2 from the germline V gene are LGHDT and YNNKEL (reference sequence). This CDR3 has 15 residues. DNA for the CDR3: TGTGCCAGCAGCCAACTTCCCGGGGGCACAGATACGCAGTATTTT. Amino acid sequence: CASSQLPGGTDTQYF.

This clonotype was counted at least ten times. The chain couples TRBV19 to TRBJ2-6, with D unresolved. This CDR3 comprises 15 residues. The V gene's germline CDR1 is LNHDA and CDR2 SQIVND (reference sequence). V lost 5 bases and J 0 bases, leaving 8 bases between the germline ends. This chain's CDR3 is CASSETFSGANVLTF. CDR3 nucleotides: TGTGCCAGTAGTGAGACCTTCTCTGGGGCCAACGTCCTGACTTTC. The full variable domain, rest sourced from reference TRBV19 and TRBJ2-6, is DGGITQSPKYLFRKEGQNVTLSCEQNLNHDAMYWYRQDPGQGLRLIYYSQIVNDFQKGDIAEGYSVSREKKESFPLTVTSAQKNPTAFYLCASSETFSGANVLTFGAGSRLTVL.

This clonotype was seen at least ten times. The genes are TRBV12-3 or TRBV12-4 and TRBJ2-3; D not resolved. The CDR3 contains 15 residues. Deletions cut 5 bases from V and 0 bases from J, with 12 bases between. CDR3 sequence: CASSRRVSSTDTQYF. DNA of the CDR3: TGTGCCAGCAGTCGACGGGTCTCTAGCACAGATACGCAGTATTTT.

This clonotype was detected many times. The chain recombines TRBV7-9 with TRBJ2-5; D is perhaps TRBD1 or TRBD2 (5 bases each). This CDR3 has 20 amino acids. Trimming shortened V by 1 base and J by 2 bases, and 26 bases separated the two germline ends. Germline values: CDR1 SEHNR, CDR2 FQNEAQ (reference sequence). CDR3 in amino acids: CASSLVGVVDPKHLQETQYF. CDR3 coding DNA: TGTGCCAGCAGCTTAGTGGGGGTGGTCGACCCGAAGCACCTACAAGAGACCCAGTACTTC.

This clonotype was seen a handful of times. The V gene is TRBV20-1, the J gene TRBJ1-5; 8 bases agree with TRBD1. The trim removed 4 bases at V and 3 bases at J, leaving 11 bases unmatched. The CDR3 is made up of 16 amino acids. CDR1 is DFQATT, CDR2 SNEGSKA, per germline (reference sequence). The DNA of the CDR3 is TGCAGTGCTACGAAACTCCAGGGGGCAGTCAATCAGCCCCAGCATTTT. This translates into CSATKLQGAVNQPQHF.

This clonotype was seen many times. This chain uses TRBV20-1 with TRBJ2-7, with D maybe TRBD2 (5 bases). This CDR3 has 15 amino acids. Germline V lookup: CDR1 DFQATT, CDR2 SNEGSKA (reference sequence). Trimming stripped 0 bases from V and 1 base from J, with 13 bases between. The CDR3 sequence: CSARDWAGWSYEQYF. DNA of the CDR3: TGCAGTGCTAGAGATTGGGCGGGTTGGTCCTACGAGCAGTACTTC.

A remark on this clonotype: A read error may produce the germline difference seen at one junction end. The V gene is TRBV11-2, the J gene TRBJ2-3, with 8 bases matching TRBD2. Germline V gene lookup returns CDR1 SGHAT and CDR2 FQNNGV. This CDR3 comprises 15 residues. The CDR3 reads CASSFSGDYTDTQSF. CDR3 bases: TGTGCCAGCAGCTTTAGCGGGGATTACACAGATACGCAGTCTTTT.

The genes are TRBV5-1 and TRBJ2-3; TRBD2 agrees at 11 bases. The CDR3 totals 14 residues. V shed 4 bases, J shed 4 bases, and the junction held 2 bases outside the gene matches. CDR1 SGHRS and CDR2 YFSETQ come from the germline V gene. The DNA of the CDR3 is TGCGCCAGCAGCCTAGCGGGAGGCGCAGATACGCAGTATTTT. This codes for CASSLAGGADTQYF.

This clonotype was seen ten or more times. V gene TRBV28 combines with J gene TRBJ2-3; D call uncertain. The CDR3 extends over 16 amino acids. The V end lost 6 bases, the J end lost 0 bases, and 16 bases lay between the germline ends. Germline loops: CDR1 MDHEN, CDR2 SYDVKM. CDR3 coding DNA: TGTGCCAGCAGCCCGACGCACGTCCTTAGCACAGATACGCAGTATTTT. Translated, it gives CASSPTHVLSTDTQYF.

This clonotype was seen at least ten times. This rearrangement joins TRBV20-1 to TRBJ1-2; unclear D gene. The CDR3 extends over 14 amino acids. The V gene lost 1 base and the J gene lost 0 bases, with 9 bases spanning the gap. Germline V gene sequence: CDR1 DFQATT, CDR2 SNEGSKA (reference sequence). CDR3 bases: TGCAGTGCTAGAGGGCAGAGAGCTAACTATGGCTACACCTTC. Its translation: CSARGQRANYGYTF.

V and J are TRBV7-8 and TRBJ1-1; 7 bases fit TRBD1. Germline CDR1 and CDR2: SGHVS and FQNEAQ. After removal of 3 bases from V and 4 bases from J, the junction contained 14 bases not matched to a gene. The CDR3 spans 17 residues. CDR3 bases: TGTGCCAGCAGCTTCATTCGTTTGCGAACAGGGGCCACTGAAGCTTTCTTT. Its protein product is CASSFIRLRTGATEAFF. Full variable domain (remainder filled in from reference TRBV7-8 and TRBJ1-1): GAGVSQSPRYKVAKRGQDVALRCDPISGHVSLFWYQQALGQGPEFLTYFQNEAQLDKSGLPSDRFFAERPEGSVSTLKIQRTQQEDSAVYLCASSFIRLRTGATEAFFGQGTRLTVV.

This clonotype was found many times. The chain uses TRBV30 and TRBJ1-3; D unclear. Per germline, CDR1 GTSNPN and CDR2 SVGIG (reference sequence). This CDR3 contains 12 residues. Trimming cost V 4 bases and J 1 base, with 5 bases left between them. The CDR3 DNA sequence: TGTGCCTGGACGGGTTCTGGAAACACCATATATTTT. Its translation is CAWTGSGNTIYF.

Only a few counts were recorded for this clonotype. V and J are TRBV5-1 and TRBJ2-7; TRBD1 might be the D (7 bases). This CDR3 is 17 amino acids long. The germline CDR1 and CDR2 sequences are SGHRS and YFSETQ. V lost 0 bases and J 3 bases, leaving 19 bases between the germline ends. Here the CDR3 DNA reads TGCGCCAGCAGCTTGGGGATGACCTCAGGGGGGCACTACGAGCAGTACTTC. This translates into CASSLGMTSGGHYEQYF.

This CDR3 reads CASSEATFLGETQYF. The CDR3 nucleotides read TGTGCCAGCAGTGAAGCAACCTTCCTCGGGGAGACCCAGTACTTC. J is TRBJ2-5 and V is TRBV2; D uncertain. The CDR3 is made up of 15 amino acids. Trimming took 0 bases from V and 5 from J, leaving 13 bases between them. CDR1 and CDR2 (germline): SNHLY, FYNNEI. The whole variable domain, remainder taken from reference TRBV2 and TRBJ2-5, is EPEVTQTPSHQVTQMGQEVILRCVPISNHLYFYWYRQILGQKVEFLVSFYNNEISEKSEIFDDQFSVERPDGSNFTLKIRSTKLEDSAMYFCASSEATFLGETQYFGPGTRLLVL.

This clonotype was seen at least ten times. The CDR3 is CAWSGGLYYQETQYF. For the CDR3, the DNA is TGTGCCTGGAGTGGGGGACTGTACTACCAAGAGACCCAGTACTTC. V and J are TRBV30 and TRBJ2-5; D perhaps matches TRBD2 (6 bases). This CDR3 has 15 residues. Trimming pared 1 base from V and 0 bases from J, leaving 12 bases between. Germline V gives CDR1 GTSNPN, CDR2 SVGIG (reference sequence).

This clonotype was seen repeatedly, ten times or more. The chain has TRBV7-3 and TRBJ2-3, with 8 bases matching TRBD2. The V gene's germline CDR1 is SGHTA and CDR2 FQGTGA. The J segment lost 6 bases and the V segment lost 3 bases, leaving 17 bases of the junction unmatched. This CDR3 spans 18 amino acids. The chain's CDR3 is CASSFNGAGSGMPDTQYF. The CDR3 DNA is TGTGCCAGCAGCTTCAACGGGGCCGGTAGCGGGATGCCTGATACGCAGTATTTT.

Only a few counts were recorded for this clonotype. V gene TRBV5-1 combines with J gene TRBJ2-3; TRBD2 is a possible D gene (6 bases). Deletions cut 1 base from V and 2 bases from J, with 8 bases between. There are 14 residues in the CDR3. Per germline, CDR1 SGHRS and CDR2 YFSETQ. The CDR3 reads CASSLREYTDTQYF. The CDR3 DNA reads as TGCGCCAGCAGCTTGCGGGAGTACACAGATACGCAGTATTTT.

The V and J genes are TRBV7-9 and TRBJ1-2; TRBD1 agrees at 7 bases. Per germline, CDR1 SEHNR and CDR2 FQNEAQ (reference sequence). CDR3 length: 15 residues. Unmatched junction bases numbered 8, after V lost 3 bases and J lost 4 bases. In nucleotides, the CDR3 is TGTGCCAGCAGCTTGGACAGGAGGGCCCCCTATGGCTACACCTTC. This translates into CASSLDRRAPYGYTF.

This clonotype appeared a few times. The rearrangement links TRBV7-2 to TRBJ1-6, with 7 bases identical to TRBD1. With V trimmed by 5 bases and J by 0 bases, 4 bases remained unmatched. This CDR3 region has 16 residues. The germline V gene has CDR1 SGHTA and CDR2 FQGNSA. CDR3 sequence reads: CASSPTGSSYNSPLHF. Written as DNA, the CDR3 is TGTGCCAGCAGCCCGACAGGGAGCTCCTATAATTCACCCCTCCACTTT.

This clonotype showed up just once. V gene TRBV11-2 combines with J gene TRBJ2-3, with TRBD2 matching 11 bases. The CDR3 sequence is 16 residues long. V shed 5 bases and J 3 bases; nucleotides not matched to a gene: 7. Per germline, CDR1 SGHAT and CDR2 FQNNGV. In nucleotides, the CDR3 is TGTGCCAGCAGCGCGGTGACTAGCGGGGTTACAGATACGCAGTATTTT. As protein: CASSAVTSGVTDTQYF.

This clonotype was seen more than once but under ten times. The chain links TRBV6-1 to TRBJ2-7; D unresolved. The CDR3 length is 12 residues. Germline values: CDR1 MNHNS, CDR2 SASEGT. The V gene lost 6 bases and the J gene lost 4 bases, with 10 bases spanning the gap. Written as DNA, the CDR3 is TGTGCCAGCAGAGGCGACTTTTACGAGCAGTACTTC. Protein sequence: CASRGDFYEQYF.